The clone carrying this T cell receptor beta chain was seen a handful of times. The data originate from a study of CD8 T cells in Susac syndrome. RNA in amounts of roughly 0.5 to 1 ug was reverse transcribed with random hexamers. By means of immunoSEQ multiplex PCR, TCR beta CDR3 spanning 54 Vbeta and 13 Jbeta underwent amplification. TCRdb redid the calling of the immunoSEQ multiplex PCR reads with MiXCR, one entry per CDR3 protein. The table has about 160,000 distinct CDR3 sequences, around 92% seen once. Sequencing targeted TCR beta in blood CD8+ and CD4+ T cells. Bulk CD8+ and CD4+ cells came from magnetic negative isolation; CD8+ TEMRA by FACS. CDR1 SEHNR and CDR2 FQNEAQ come from the germline V gene (reference sequence). This CDR3 spans 13 amino acids. V lost 5 bases, J lost 5 bases, and 6 bases stayed unmatched.

This TCR was recovered from a human donor in good health. V and J are TRBV7-9 and TRBJ2-7, with 7 bases aligning to TRBD1. The sequencing sample was made of CD4+ T cells from PBMCs. The CDR3 DNA reads as TGTGCCAGCAGCCTCACGACAGGGCACGAGCAGTACTTC. Protein: CASSLTTGHEQYF.